Shown below are 18 T cell receptor beta chains from a single sample sequenced in a study of blood T cell repertoires in COVID-19. TCRdb keeps only in-frame clones here, not all; method: immunoSEQ multiplex PCR. This table has around 310,000 clones, about 87% appearing once. The sample was PBMCs or T cells enriched from blood (not recorded which). The receptor set was obtained from a man younger than 45 who had recovered from COVID-19.

This clone occurred once. V gene TRBV12-3 or TRBV12-4 combines with J gene TRBJ1-1; tentatively, D is TRBD1 (5 bases). Trimming stripped 5 bases from V and 8 bases from J, with 9 bases between. CDR3 length: 11 residues. This CDR3 is CASSNPGEAFF. The CDR3 DNA is TGTGCCAGCAGTAACCCAGGGGAAGCTTTCTTT.

The chain links TRBV5-5 to TRBJ1-1, with 12 bases matching TRBD1. In germline, CDR1 is SGHKS, CDR2 YYEKEE (reference sequence). The V gene end was trimmed by 1 base and the J gene end by 10 bases; junction bases not matched to a gene: 5. The CDR3 length is 14 residues. CDR3 sequence: CASSLRDRGLGAFF. The CDR3 nucleotides read TGTGCCAGCAGCTTGAGGGACAGGGGGCTCGGAGCTTTCTTT.

The chain recombines TRBV12-3 or TRBV12-4 with TRBJ1-5; no clear D gene. V was clipped by 5 bases and J by 3 bases, with 8 bases between them. The CDR3 has 13 amino acids. CDR3 nucleotides: TGTGCCAGCAGTGGCATGTCCAATCAGCCCCAGCATTTT. The encoded protein is CASSGMSNQPQHF.

The chain employs TRBV2 and TRBJ2-5; TRBD2 matches 11 bases. Looked up from germline, CDR1 is SNHLY and CDR2 is FYNNEI. The CDR3 runs 16 residues. The V segment lost 6 bases and the J segment 5 bases; nucleotides outside the gene matches: 11. The CDR3 protein is CASSHVAGGPQETQYF. The CDR3, as DNA: TGTGCCAGCAGCCACGTAGCGGGGGGGCCTCAGGAGACCCAGTACTTC.

The chain uses TRBV5-1 and TRBJ2-3; TRBD2 is a possible D gene (6 bases). V gave up 5 bases and J gave up 0 bases, with 10 bases separating them. The CDR3 is made up of 14 amino acids. CDR1 and CDR2 (germline): SGHRS, YFSETQ. The CDR3 reads CASRRDTSTDTQYF. As DNA, the CDR3 is TGCGCCAGCAGGCGGGATACTAGCACAGATACGCAGTATTTT.

The V call is TRBV6-5, the J call TRBJ2-7; a possible D gene is TRBD1 (6 bases). Trimming took off 9 bases at V and 0 bases at J, with 12 bases between the two ends. Looked up from germline, CDR1 is MNHEY and CDR2 is SVGAGI. This CDR3 is built from 13 residues. The CDR3 DNA reads TGTGCCAGTTCCGGGACAAACTCCTACGAGCAGTACTTC. Its protein product is CASSGTNSYEQYF.

V gene TRBV5-4 combines with J gene TRBJ2-5; 7 nucleotides match TRBD1. Germline CDR1 reads SGHNT; CDR2 reads YYREEE (reference sequence). The CDR3 consists of 14 residues. The V segment lost 9 bases and the J segment 3 bases; nucleotides outside the gene matches: 11. This chain's CDR3 is CATGRQGLKETQYF. Written as DNA, the CDR3 is TGTGCCACCGGCCGACAGGGCCTGAAAGAGACCCAGTACTTC.

V gene TRBV5-1 combines with J gene TRBJ2-7; tentative D call: TRBD2 (7 bases). The ends were cut back, 0 bases at V and 2 bases at J, with 15 bases in the middle. In germline, CDR1 is SGHRS, CDR2 YFSETQ. This CDR3 has 16 residues. CDR3 coding DNA: TGCGCCAGCAGCTTGGAGGGGGGGCCGGGGACCTACGAGCAGTACTTC. Translated: CASSLEGGPGTYEQYF. Full variable domain (outside the CDR3, taken from reference TRBV5-1 and TRBJ2-7): KAGVTQTPRYLIKTRGQQVTLSCSPISGHRSVSWYQQTPGQGLQFLFEYFSETQRNKGNFPGRFSGRQFSNSRSEMNVSTLELGDSALYLCASSLEGGPGTYEQYFGPGTRLTVT.

The genes are TRBV29-1 and TRBJ1-1; TRBD1 is a possible D gene (6 bases). CDR1 and CDR2 (germline): SQVTM, ANQGSEA. V was shortened by 7 bases and J by 1 base, with 10 bases between the two germline ends. The CDR3 length is 12 residues. The CDR3: CSALTGNTEAFF. As DNA, the CDR3 is TGCAGCGCCTTGACAGGGAACACTGAAGCTTTCTTT.

The V gene is TRBV27, the J gene TRBJ2-1; tentative D call: TRBD1 (5 bases). Trimming pared 0 bases from V and 14 bases from J, leaving 14 bases between. There are 13 residues in the CDR3. Germline V gene sequence: CDR1 MNHEY, CDR2 SMNVEV (reference sequence). In DNA, the CDR3 is TGTGCCAGCAGTTTATCGAAGGCTTTAGGGGAGTTCTTC. It encodes CASSLSKALGEFF.

In its sample, this clone was seen a few times. The rearrangement links TRBV4-2 to TRBJ1-6, with unresolved D. Germline loops: CDR1 LGHNA, CDR2 YNFKEQ. The CDR3 extends over 14 amino acids. The germline V and J ends were trimmed by 1 base and 7 bases, with 8 bases remaining between them. CDR3 DNA sequence: TGTGCCAGCAGCCAAGGGGCAGAAAATTCACCCCTCCACTTT. It yields the protein CASSQGAENSPLHF.

The chain links TRBV4-2 to TRBJ2-1, with TRBD1 as a possible D gene (6 bases). Germline V lookup: CDR1 LGHNA, CDR2 YNFKEQ. The V and J ends lost 0 bases and 4 bases respectively, with 10 bases between them. The CDR3 is 15 residues long. CDR3 sequence: CASSQEGQGYNEQFF. The CDR3 bases are TGTGCCAGCAGCCAAGAAGGGCAGGGGTACAATGAGCAGTTCTTC.

The chain joins TRBV28 to TRBJ2-1; TRBD1 aligns across 7 bases. The CDR3 is 12 residues long. After removal of 5 bases from V and 8 bases from J, the junction contained 3 bases not matched to a gene. The germline V gene encodes CDR1 MDHEN and CDR2 SYDVKM. The CDR3 region is CASSGDRDEQFF. DNA of the CDR3: TGTGCCAGCAGTGGGGACAGAGATGAGCAGTTCTTC.

This clone was counted only a few times. CDR3 residues: CASSLEPGQGETQYF. The CDR3 DNA sequence: TGCGCCAGCAGCTTGGAGCCGGGACAGGGAGAGACCCAGTACTTC. The rearrangement joins TRBV5-1 to TRBJ2-5; 9 nucleotides align to TRBD1. With V trimmed by 0 bases and J by 4 bases, 4 bases remained unmatched. The CDR3 sequence is 15 residues long. Germline CDR1 is SGHRS and CDR2 is YFSETQ.

The chain is built from TRBV23-1 and TRBJ1-1; TRBD1 aligns across 7 bases. TRBV23-1 is designated an ORF whose function remains uncertain. This CDR3 comprises 13 residues. The ends lost 5 bases at V and 5 bases at J; junction bases unmatched: 5. The CDR3 loop is CASSGRTGTEAFF. CDR3 in DNA: TGCGCCAGCAGTGGAAGGACAGGAACTGAAGCTTTCTTT.

The CDR3 sequence is CASSRSGGTYNEQFF. Written as DNA, the CDR3 is TGTGCCAGCAGCCGTAGCGGGGGGACCTACAATGAGCAGTTCTTC. V is TRBV7-2 and J is TRBJ2-1, with 10 bases fitting TRBD2. CDR1 is SGHTA and CDR2 is FQGNSA in the germline V gene. This CDR3 is built from 15 residues. The trim removed 5 bases at V and 2 bases at J, leaving 3 bases unmatched.

This clone has a handful of counts. V is TRBV12-3 or TRBV12-4 and J is TRBJ2-7, with D possibly matching TRBD2 (5 bases). V lost 4 bases and J lost 9, with 10 bases in between. This CDR3 spans 11 amino acids. Here the CDR3 reads CASSWRGMQYF. In nucleotides, the CDR3 is TGTGCCAGCAGTTGGAGAGGGATGCAGTACTTC.

This rearrangement joins TRBV7-8 to TRBJ2-7; possible D gene TRBD1, 6 bases. The germline V gene encodes CDR1 SGHVS and CDR2 FQNEAQ. The germline V and J ends were trimmed by 5 bases and 1 base, with 18 bases remaining between them. The CDR3 covers 16 residues. DNA of the CDR3: TGTGCCAGCAGCCTTCAACAGGGTGTGGGGTCCTACGAGCAGTACTTC. Encoded protein: CASSLQQGVGSYEQYF.